Sequencing of this T cell receptor (beta chain) was carried out in a study of T cells of healthy individuals. TCRdb re-derived calls from the 5' RACE reads in MiXCR, one entry per CDR3 protein. The sample has around 53,000 distinct CDR3 sequences, roughly 14% seen once. Trimming stripped 6 bases from V and 6 bases from J, with 17 bases between. The CDR3 has 14 residues. Germline V lookup: CDR1 DFQATT, CDR2 SNEGSKA (reference sequence). The clonotype was recovered from a human donor in good health. The chain uses TRBV20-1 and TRBJ1-4; perhaps TRBD1 as D (6 bases). The CDR3 loop reads CSARQDSWDEKLFF. The CDR3 nucleotides are TGCAGTGCCAGGCAGGACAGTTGGGATGAAAAACTGTTTTTT.